These 28 T cell receptor beta chains share one sample of origin, sequenced in a study of radiotherapy plus CTLA-4 blockade in lung cancer. The protocol was immunoSEQ multiplex PCR, while the TCRdb copy is restricted to in-frame clones and leaves out a portion. The sample has approximately 41,000 clones; approximately 70% are singletons. The material sequenced was peripheral blood, taken from a patient treated with radiotherapy plus ipilimumab. These receptors all stem from a human donor with non-small cell lung cancer who had stable disease on radiotherapy plus ipilimumab.

This sequence joins TRBV9 and TRBJ1-2; D is undetermined. CDR1 and CDR2 (germline): SGDLS, YYNGEE. The CDR3 spans 13 residues. V shed 4 bases and J shed 5 bases, with 12 bases lying between them. CDR3 nucleotide sequence: TGTGCCAGCAGCACCTACACGGGGTATGGCTACACCTTC. Translated: CASSTYTGYGYTF.

This clone turned up a few times. The chain couples TRBV11-3 to TRBJ2-7, with D unresolved. The CDR3 runs to 12 residues. Germline V lookup: CDR1 SGHNT, CDR2 YENEEA. Trimming took 5 bases from V and 4 from J, leaving 9 bases between them. CDR3 region: CASSPRLYEQYF. The CDR3 DNA follows: TGTGCCAGCAGCCCCAGGCTTTACGAGCAGTACTTC.

The chain is built from TRBV19 and TRBJ2-1; 9 bases line up with TRBD1. V was pared by 3 bases and J by 5 bases, with 2 bases of the junction left unmatched. This CDR3 is 14 amino acids long. CDR1 LNHDA and CDR2 SQIVND come from the germline V gene (reference sequence). The DNA of the CDR3 is TGTGCCAGTAGTATCGGGACAGGGAACAATGAGCAGTTCTTC. Its translation: CASSIGTGNNEQFF.

This clone was found a few times. The J gene is TRBJ1-1, the V gene TRBV5-6, with 10 bases fitting TRBD1. The V gene's germline CDR1 is SGHDT and CDR2 YYEEEE. The CDR3 has 15 amino acids. V trimming: 4 bases; J trimming: 4 bases; junction bases outside the gene matches: 7. The CDR3 reads CASSGGQGGATEAFF. CDR3 DNA: TGTGCCAGCAGCGGAGGACAGGGGGGTGCCACTGAAGCTTTCTTT.

This chain links TRBV2 with TRBJ1-5; 9 positions agree with TRBD1. This CDR3 is built from 13 residues. The germline gives CDR1 SNHLY, CDR2 FYNNEI. V shed 8 bases and J 6 bases; nucleotides not matched to a gene: 5. The CDR3 loop reads CASDRGAGQPQHF. DNA of the CDR3: TGTGCCAGCGACAGGGGGGCGGGTCAGCCCCAGCATTTT.

The chain uses TRBV6-5 and TRBJ1-1, with a possible D match to TRBD1 (5 bases). There are 15 residues in the CDR3. V lost 0 bases and J 6 bases, leaving 14 bases between the germline ends. Germline CDR1 reads MNHEY; CDR2 reads SVGAGI. CDR3 in amino acids: CASSYSLGRGSEAFF. CDR3 in DNA: TGTGCCAGCAGTTACTCACTAGGTCGGGGGTCTGAAGCTTTCTTT.

The chain recombines TRBV7-9 with TRBJ2-3; 8 nucleotides match TRBD2. The CDR3 runs to 14 residues. Germline lookup yields CDR1 SEHNR and CDR2 FQNEAQ (reference sequence). V was clipped by 6 bases and J by 0 bases; unmatched bases: 2. CDR3 in DNA: TGTGCCAGCAGTCCGGGGGGGAGCACAGATACGCAGTATTTT. As protein: CASSPGGSTDTQYF.

This clone was detected only once. V and J are TRBV10-3 and TRBJ2-7, with 8 positions matching TRBD2. CDR3 length: 15 residues. J lost 3 bases, V lost 3 bases, and 7 bases had no gene match. The V gene's germline CDR1 is ENHRY and CDR2 SYGVKD. CDR3 loop: CAISEGRGDYYEQYF. The CDR3, as DNA: TGTGCCATCAGTGAAGGGCGGGGGGACTACTACGAGCAGTACTTC.

This chain connects TRBV30 to TRBJ1-2, with 10 bases that match TRBD1. Germline V gene data show CDR1 as GTSNPN and CDR2 as SVGIG (reference sequence). The J segment lost 12 bases and the V segment lost 1 base, leaving 2 bases of the junction unmatched. The CDR3 consists of 11 residues. The CDR3 DNA sequence: TGTGCCTGGAGTGACGGGACAGGGGACACCTTC. Protein: CAWSDGTGDTF.

This clone was detected only a few times. The chain links TRBV2 to TRBJ1-2; 8 nucleotides line up with TRBD1. V lost 3 bases to trimming and J lost 6 bases; unmatched junction nucleotides: 3. The CDR3 has 13 amino acids. From germline, CDR1 is SNHLY and CDR2 FYNNEI. CDR3 coding DNA: TGTGCCAGCAGTGAGTTACAGGGGGATGGCTACACCTTC. Residues: CASSELQGDGYTF.

CDR3 in DNA: TGCGCCAGCAGTGAGTCGCGACCCGGGTATTCGGCCCTCCACTTT. It translates to CASSESRPGYSALHF. The V and J genes are TRBV10-1 and TRBJ1-6, with D hard to call. V dropped 0 bases and J dropped 14 bases, with 17 bases sitting between them. The germline gives CDR1 WNHNN, CDR2 SYGVQD (reference sequence). The CDR3 totals 15 residues.

The rearrangement joins TRBV2 to TRBJ2-7, with a weak D call TRBD1 (5 bases). V was cut by 8 bases and J by 0 bases, with 14 bases left in between. CDR3 size: 14 residues. Germline V lookup: CDR1 SNHLY, CDR2 FYNNEI. CDR3 sequence (DNA): TGTGCCAGCCAGGGTGCACTGAGCTCCTACGAGCAGTACTTC. Translating gives CASQGALSSYEQYF.

The rearrangement joins TRBV7-2 to TRBJ1-5; D is perhaps TRBD1 (6 bases). Trimming removed 5 bases from V and 2 bases from J, with 10 bases in between. The CDR3 has 14 amino acids. Germline lookup yields CDR1 SGHTA and CDR2 FQGNSA. DNA of the CDR3: TGTGCCAGCAGCACTCGACAGGGCAATCAGCCCCAGCATTTT. It is translated as CASSTRQGNQPQHF.

The chain joins TRBV11-1 to TRBJ2-2; maybe TRBD1 (6 bases). V lost 5 bases to trimming and J lost 1 base, with 20 bases between them. Germline V gene lookup returns CDR1 SGHAT and CDR2 FQDESV (reference sequence). This CDR3 has 18 residues. For the CDR3, the DNA is TGTGCCAGCAGCCTCACCACATCAGGACAGAAGAACACCGGGGAGCTGTTTTTT. Its protein product is CASSLTTSGQKNTGELFF.

The rearrangement links TRBV11-3 to TRBJ2-1; D not resolved. The CDR3 covers 13 residues. Trimming stripped 3 bases from V and 4 bases from J, with 7 bases between. Germline V lookup: CDR1 SGHNT, CDR2 YENEEA. CDR3: CASSFAGYNEQFF. CDR3 nucleotides: TGTGCCAGCAGCTTTGCCGGGTACAATGAGCAGTTCTTC.

The chain carries TRBV5-1 and TRBJ2-3; 7 positions match TRBD2. The CDR3 extends over 16 amino acids. Germline CDR1 SGHRS, CDR2 YFSETQ. V was pared by 0 bases and J by 1 base, with 5 bases of the junction left unmatched. CDR3 residues: CASSLGRGDGTDTQYF. CDR3 nucleotide sequence: TGCGCCAGCAGCTTGGGACGGGGGGACGGCACAGATACGCAGTATTTT.

This clone was seen a single time. The V call is TRBV11-3, the J call TRBJ2-2; 8 bases are shared with TRBD1. CDR1 SGHNT and CDR2 YENEEA come from the germline V gene. J was trimmed by 6 bases and V by 5 bases; bases with no gene match: 2. This CDR3 has 13 amino acids. The CDR3: CASSPDRAGELFF. In DNA, the CDR3 is TGTGCCAGCAGCCCGGACAGGGCCGGGGAGCTGTTTTTT.

The chain links TRBV2 to TRBJ2-7; D is undetermined. With 6 bases removed from V and 0 bases from J, the gap between germline ends came to 15 bases. CDR3 length equals 15 residues. Germline CDR1 SNHLY, CDR2 FYNNEI. CDR3 amino acids: CASRYDIKHSYEQYF. Here the CDR3 DNA reads TGTGCCAGCAGATATGACATAAAGCACTCCTACGAGCAGTACTTC.

V usage is TRBV5-1 and J usage is TRBJ1-2; 7 bases are shared with TRBD1. Per the germline V gene, CDR1 is SGHRS and CDR2 is YFSETQ. Trimming took 4 bases from V and 1 from J; bases not matched to a gene: 13. CDR3 length: 17 amino acids. CDR3 in DNA: TGCGCCAGCAGCCCGCTGAGACCGGACAGGATTAACTATGGCTACACCTTC. It yields the protein CASSPLRPDRINYGYTF.

This clone occurred a few times. V usage is TRBV5-8 and J usage is TRBJ1-2; 9 bases match TRBD1. The CDR3 covers 14 residues. CDR1 and CDR2 (germline): SGHTS, YDEGEE. The V segment lost 2 bases and the J segment 2 bases; nucleotides outside the gene matches: 1. Written as DNA, the CDR3 is TGTGCCAGCAGCTTCGGGACAGGGAACTATGGCTACACCTTC. It translates to CASSFGTGNYGYTF.

The chain links TRBV18 to TRBJ1-1, with a possible D match to TRBD1 (6 bases). CDR3 length equals 15 residues. Trimming took 4 bases from V and 1 from J, leaving 13 bases between them. Germline V CDR1 and CDR2: KGHSH, LQKENI. CDR3 amino acids: CASSLNRQANTEAFF. CDR3 DNA sequence: TGTGCCAGCTCACTCAACCGACAGGCGAACACTGAAGCTTTCTTT.

This clone was detected only a few times. This chain joins TRBV7-2 and TRBJ1-2; D perhaps matches TRBD1 (5 bases). V shed 1 base and J shed 8 bases, with 17 bases lying between them. This CDR3 region has 15 residues. Germline CDR1 is SGHTA and CDR2 is FQGNSA. CDR3 sequence: CASSLGEAQGVGYTF. The CDR3 DNA is TGTGCCAGCAGCTTAGGGGAGGCTCAAGGGGTCGGCTACACCTTC.

The genes are TRBV30 and TRBJ1-6, with D possibly TRBD1 on 6 matching bases. V was pared by 5 bases and J by 8 bases, with 13 bases between. The CDR3 extends over 13 amino acids. The germline V gene encodes CDR1 GTSNPN and CDR2 SVGIG (reference sequence). The CDR3 reads CAWAATGDSPLHF. As DNA, the CDR3 is TGTGCCTGGGCCGCGACAGGAGATTCACCCCTCCACTTT.

Here the CDR3 reads CASSLGGTGGGYTF. The CDR3, as DNA: TGTGCCAGCAGCTTAGGCGGGACAGGGGGCGGCTACACCTTC. V and J are TRBV13 and TRBJ1-2; 12 bases line up with TRBD1. The V and J ends lost 0 bases and 8 bases, in that order; junction bases with no gene match: 1. In germline, CDR1 is PRHDT, CDR2 FYEKMQ (reference sequence). The CDR3 length is 14 residues.

This clone turned up a few times. The chain carries TRBV19 and TRBJ1-6; no clear D gene. Trimming removed 4 bases from V and 5 bases from J, with 15 bases in between. The CDR3 sequence is 16 residues long. Germline lookup yields CDR1 LNHDA and CDR2 SQIVND (reference sequence). In DNA, the CDR3 is TGTGCCAGTAGTAACCGGGCTTCGAGGGATAATTCACCCCTCCACTTT. It is translated as CASSNRASRDNSPLHF.

CDR3 DNA sequence: TGTGCCAGCAGCCCGGGACAGGGATCGAACACTGAAGCTTTCTTT. This codes for CASSPGQGSNTEAFF. V is TRBV7-9 and J is TRBJ1-1, with TRBD1 matching over 9 bases. CDR3 length equals 15 residues. Germline V gene lookup returns CDR1 SEHNR and CDR2 FQNEAQ (reference sequence). V shed 5 bases and J 1 base; nucleotides not matched to a gene: 5.

This clone was seen only a few times. The CDR3 loop is CASSTGQGGLFF. For the CDR3, the DNA is TGTGCCAGCAGTACGGGACAGGGAGGGCTGTTTTTT. This chain connects TRBV6-5 to TRBJ2-2, with 9 bases fitting TRBD1. The length of the CDR3 is 12 residues. The V gene's germline CDR1 is MNHEY and CDR2 SVGAGI. The junction had 5 bases not matched to a gene; V was cut back by 5 bases and J by 13 bases.

The chain is built from TRBV4-1 and TRBJ2-3; 13 nucleotides line up with TRBD2. V lost 4 bases to trimming and J lost 1 base; unmatched junction nucleotides: 11. The CDR3 is 19 amino acids. Germline V gene data show CDR1 as MGHRA and CDR2 as YSYEKL. CDR3 amino acids: CASSRLPGLAGRGTDTQYF. DNA of the CDR3: TGCGCCAGCAGCCGACTTCCGGGACTAGCGGGGAGAGGCACAGATACGCAGTATTTT.